This T cell receptor (beta chain) derives from a study of CD8 T cells in Susac syndrome. The study's findings and limits: The study's TCR sequencing and HLA analysis drew on a certain number of individuals. That number was acknowledged as relatively small.

V shed 4 bases, J shed 9 bases, and the junction held 13 bases outside the gene matches. The CDR3 sequence is 15 residues long. CDR1 is SGDLS and CDR2 is YYNGEE in the germline V gene. Reverse transcription used about 0.45 to 1 ug RNA and random hexamers. TCR beta CDR3 was amplified by immunoSEQ multiplex PCR. This amplification extended across 54 Vbeta and 13 Jbeta segments. TCRdb independently ran MiXCR on the immunoSEQ multiplex PCR reads; one entry per CDR3 protein. The sample has 200,000 or so distinct CDR3 sequences; about 95% are singletons. In the case of this clonotype: As yet, its antigen is unknown.

High-throughput TCR beta sequencing covered peripheral CD8+ and CD4+ T cells. CD8+ and CD4+ T cells were negatively isolated; TEMRA cells were FACS-enriched. The specimen sequenced was CD4+ T cells from PBMCs. This sequence was found in a human donor with multiple sclerosis. The rearrangement links TRBV9 to TRBJ2-3, with TRBD2 matching 8 bases. Here the CDR3 DNA reads TGTGCCAGCAGCCTGACCGGCGGGGGGCCCGGGACGCAGTATTTT. This gives the protein CASSLTGGGPGTQYF.